This T cell receptor (beta chain) is from a study of multiple sclerosis patients with progressive multifocal leukoencephalopathy. Findings and limits, study-wide: Clones expanded at PML were already present before and during natalizumab.

As for this clone: The antigen is unknown.

Specified time point: before natalizumab initiation. The CDR3 covers 12 residues. Germline V gene sequence: CDR1 SGHTA, CDR2 FQGNSA. The V and J ends lost 3 bases and 9 bases respectively, with 11 bases between them. Here immunoSEQ multiplex PCR was the method, and the copy in TCRdb shows in-frame clones only, minus some. This sample has 25,000 to 35,000 clones; more than 75% occur once, and the top ten carry around 0.96%. The TCR sequence derives from a human donor with multiple sclerosis. The material sequenced was PBMCs. The chain links TRBV7-2 to TRBJ2-5; D possibly corresponds to TRBD2 (5 bases). CDR3 in amino acids: CASSFGGLAQYF. The CDR3 region has the DNA TGTGCCAGCAGCTTCGGAGGTCTAGCCCAGTACTTC.